Listed here are 25 T cell receptor beta chains from one sample, sequenced in a study of CD4 T cells in relation to SARS-CoV-2 and coronaviruses. These TCRs are of unknown antigen specificity. Before the COVID-19 pandemic, during about 2011-2019, CD4+ T cells were taken from unexposed donors. CD4+ T cells were isolated from the cells after 10 days of culture. The table came from immunoSEQ multiplex PCR; TCRdb's copy has only in-frame clones and leaves some out. The sample yields 22,000 or so clones, about 73% seen once. Sequences were obtained from CD4+ T cells from PBMCs, cultured in vitro. These receptors were taken from a human donor in good health.

This clone has just a few counts. The chain uses TRBV7-8 and TRBJ2-2; a weak D match, TRBD1 (6 bases). The CDR3 consists of 16 residues. Germline CDR1 and CDR2: SGHVS and FQNEAQ. Trimming stripped 5 bases from V and 3 bases from J, with 16 bases between. The CDR3 sequence is CASSITGPWDTGELFF. DNA for the CDR3: TGTGCCAGCAGCATCACAGGGCCGTGGGACACCGGGGAGCTGTTTTTT.

The rearrangement links TRBV6-2 or TRBV6-3 to TRBJ1-2; 9 nucleotides match TRBD1. The germline V gene has CDR1 MNHEY and CDR2 SVGEGT. The CDR3 runs 13 residues. J was trimmed by 6 bases and V by 6 bases; bases with no gene match: 5. CDR3 loop: CASSLGQGHGYTF. As DNA, the CDR3 is TGTGCCAGCAGCTTGGGACAGGGCCATGGCTACACCTTC.

This chain joins TRBV6-2 or TRBV6-3 and TRBJ1-1, with a tentative D call TRBD1 (6 bases). Between the trimmed V and J ends, which lost 8 bases and 3 bases, there was a span of 22 bases. The CDR3 runs 16 residues. The germline gives CDR1 MNHEY, CDR2 SVGEGT. The CDR3 here is CASRSFNRAVDTEAFF. The CDR3 DNA is TGTGCCAGCCGTTCCTTCAACAGGGCGGTGGACACTGAAGCTTTCTTT.

This clone was recorded only once. The chain employs TRBV19 and TRBJ1-6; possible D gene TRBD1, 5 bases. Germline V gene data show CDR1 as LNHDA and CDR2 as SQIVND (reference sequence). This CDR3 has 13 amino acids. Trimming cost V 5 bases and J 16 bases, with 18 bases left between them. CDR3 sequence reads: CASSPYTGYQLHF. CDR3 DNA: TGTGCCAGTAGTCCGTACACAGGATACCAACTCCACTTT. Filled out from reference TRBV19 and TRBJ1-6, the complete variable domain reads DGGITQSPKYLFRKEGQNVTLSCEQNLNHDAMYWYRQDPGQGLRLIYYSQIVNDFQKGDIAEGYSVSREKKESFPLTVTSAQKNPTAFYLCASSPYTGYQLHFGNGTRLTVT.

The chain employs TRBV3-1 (or the pseudogene TRBV3-2) and TRBJ1-3, with D unclear. This CDR3 is built from 15 residues. V was clipped by 4 bases and J by 4 bases, with 14 bases between them. Germline V lookup: CDR1 LGHDT, CDR2 YNNKEL (reference sequence). The CDR3 DNA sequence: TGTGCCAGCAGCCTTAGCAGGACGGCGGGAAACACCATATATTTT. Its translation is CASSLSRTAGNTIYF.

The V gene is TRBV6-5, the J gene TRBJ2-5; D remains unclear. The germline V gene encodes CDR1 MNHEY and CDR2 SVGAGI. V was shortened by 2 bases and J by 5 bases, with 12 bases between the two germline ends. The CDR3 has 14 amino acids. The CDR3 reads CASSYHGFAETQYF. The CDR3 nucleotides are TGTGCCAGCAGTTACCACGGCTTCGCGGAGACCCAGTACTTC.

V is TRBV5-6 and J is TRBJ2-1, with 12 bases that match TRBD1. The CDR3 is 16 amino acids. Trimming at V came to 5 bases and at J to 5 bases, leaving 8 bases not matched to a gene. CDR1 and CDR2 (germline): SGHDT, YYEEEE. CDR3 region: CASRLRDRGPHNEQFF. The CDR3 region has the DNA TGTGCCAGCAGGCTCCGGGACAGGGGGCCCCACAATGAGCAGTTCTTC.

The chain links TRBV4-1 to TRBJ2-5, with D perhaps matching TRBD1 (5 bases). V was clipped by 0 bases and J by 5 bases, with 10 bases between them. The CDR3 runs 14 residues. CDR1 MGHRA and CDR2 YSYEKL come from the germline V gene. CDR3 residues: CASSQDQGRETQYF. The CDR3 DNA reads TGCGCCAGCAGCCAAGATCAGGGTAGGGAGACCCAGTACTTC.

The chain joins TRBV7-6 to TRBJ2-7; TRBD2 agrees at 7 bases. The CDR3 covers 15 residues. V gave up 2 bases and J gave up 1 base; unmatched junction bases: 5. CDR1 SGHVS and CDR2 FNYEAQ come from the germline V gene. The DNA of the CDR3 is TGTGCCAGCAGCTTAAGGGCGGGAGAATCCTACGAGCAGTACTTC. This encodes CASSLRAGESYEQYF.

This clone was detected only a few times. The chain recombines TRBV5-5 with TRBJ1-5; D possibly corresponds to TRBD1 (5 bases). Trimming left V 1 base short and J 1 base short, with 6 bases between. Germline CDR1 and CDR2: SGHKS and YYEKEE (reference sequence). The CDR3 is made up of 14 amino acids. CDR3 sequence: CASSLRDSNQPQHF. The CDR3 DNA follows: TGTGCCAGCAGCTTGAGGGACAGCAATCAGCCCCAGCATTTT.

This clone was seen a few times. This rearrangement joins TRBV4-1 to TRBJ1-6, with D tentatively TRBD1 (6 bases). The V end was cut by 1 base, the J end by 5 bases, with 12 bases between. Germline V lookup: CDR1 MGHRA, CDR2 YSYEKL. This CDR3 is 16 amino acids long. The CDR3 DNA is TGCGCCAGCAGCCAAGTACGGACAGTTAATAATTCACCCCTCCACTTT. Translating gives CASSQVRTVNNSPLHF.

The chain recombines TRBV6-2 or TRBV6-3 with TRBJ1-5; D remains ambiguous. Trimming left V 4 bases short and J 1 base short, with 11 bases between. Germline lookup yields CDR1 MNHEY and CDR2 SVGEGT. The CDR3 totals 15 residues. CDR3 residues: CASSSPAGSNQPQHF. The CDR3 DNA is TGTGCCAGCAGTTCACCGGCGGGGAGCAATCAGCCCCAGCATTTT.

DNA of the CDR3: TGCAGTGGTCGGACTGAAGCTTTCTTT. This codes for CSGRTEAFF. The chain combines TRBV20-1 with TRBJ1-1; D is undetermined. V was shortened by 7 bases and J by 5 bases, with 5 bases between the two germline ends. This CDR3 is built from 9 residues. Germline lookup yields CDR1 DFQATT and CDR2 SNEGSKA (reference sequence).

The chain has TRBV7-2 and TRBJ2-2, with D possibly being TRBD2 (5 bases). Trimming cost V 5 bases and J 6 bases, with 13 bases left between them. This CDR3 comprises 14 residues. CDR1 and CDR2 (germline): SGHTA, FQGNSA. In DNA form, the CDR3 reads TGTGCCAGCAGCGGTCTAGCTCCAGCCGGGGAGCTGTTTTTT. It encodes CASSGLAPAGELFF.

The rearrangement uses TRBV5-1 and TRBJ1-1, with D perhaps TRBD1 (5 bases). Germline V gives CDR1 SGHRS, CDR2 YFSETQ. This CDR3 has 13 amino acids. Trimming cost V 0 bases and J 8 bases, with 11 bases left between them. For the CDR3, the DNA is TGCGCCAGCAGCTTGGGGTGGTCAGGGGAAGCTTTCTTT. Amino acids: CASSLGWSGEAFF.

Only one count was recorded for this clone. DNA of the CDR3: TGTGCCAGCAGCTTAGCCAAAGACGGGGGAAGAGATACGCAGTATTTT. Translated: CASSLAKDGGRDTQYF. The chain has TRBV7-2 and TRBJ2-3; maybe TRBD2 (6 bases). The CDR3 is made up of 16 amino acids. Trimming cost V 0 bases and J 5 bases, with 15 bases left between them. Germline lookup yields CDR1 SGHTA and CDR2 FQGNSA. Full variable domain (missing parts from reference TRBV7-2 and TRBJ2-3): GAGVSQSPSNKVTEKGKDVELRCDPISGHTALYWYRQSLGQGLEFLIYFQGNSAPDKSGLPSDRFSAERTGGSVSTLTIQRTQQEDSAVYLCASSLAKDGGRDTQYFGPGTRLTVL.

This rearrangement joins TRBV5-1 to TRBJ2-6; D not certain. The V gene's germline CDR1 is SGHRS and CDR2 YFSETQ. V shed 2 bases and J shed 1 base, with 4 bases lying between them. The CDR3 length is 14 residues. As DNA, the CDR3 is TGCGCCAGCAGCTTCCAATCTGGGGCCAACGTCCTGACTTTC. Protein product: CASSFQSGANVLTF. Together with reference TRBV5-1 and TRBJ2-6, the CDR3 gives the full variable domain: KAGVTQTPRYLIKTRGQQVTLSCSPISGHRSVSWYQQTPGQGLQFLFEYFSETQRNKGNFPGRFSGRQFSNSRSEMNVSTLELGDSALYLCASSFQSGANVLTFGAGSRLTVL.

This clone showed up just once. This rearrangement joins TRBV9 to TRBJ2-3; 14 bases fit TRBD2. From germline, CDR1 is SGDLS and CDR2 YYNGEE. The CDR3 contains 15 residues. With V trimmed by 5 bases and J by 6 bases, 5 bases remained unmatched. In DNA form, the CDR3 reads TGTGCCAGCAGGGGGACTAGCGGGGGTTTTGATACGCAGTATTTT. It yields the protein CASRGTSGGFDTQYF.

The gene calls are TRBV4-3 and TRBJ2-7; the match to TRBD1 covers 11 bases. CDR3 length: 16 amino acids. Unmatched junction bases numbered 4, after V lost 0 bases and J lost 3 bases. Germline V CDR1 and CDR2: LGHNA, YSLEER. The CDR3 here is CASSQDTGTGGYEQYF. The CDR3 nucleotides are TGCGCCAGCAGCCAAGATACCGGGACAGGGGGCTACGAGCAGTACTTC.

This chain connects TRBV6-5 to TRBJ2-1, with 10 bases fitting TRBD2. This CDR3 comprises 15 residues. Germline trimming cut 0 bases from V and 7 bases from J; bases unmatched to any gene: 3. Germline V gives CDR1 MNHEY, CDR2 SVGAGI. The CDR3 sequence: CASSYSMTSGNEQFF. In DNA, the CDR3 is TGTGCCAGCAGTTACTCTATGACTAGCGGGAATGAGCAGTTCTTC.

This CDR3 is CASSRGGSTEAFF. The CDR3, as DNA: TGTGCCAGCAGCCGGGGGGGAAGCACTGAAGCTTTCTTT. V usage is TRBV11-3 and J usage is TRBJ1-1; the D gene is possibly TRBD1 (5 bases). The CDR3 spans 13 residues. Trimming removed 5 bases from V and 4 bases from J, with 11 bases in between. The germline V gene encodes CDR1 SGHNT and CDR2 YENEEA. The entire variable domain, with the rest obtained from reference TRBV11-3 and TRBJ1-1, is as follows: EAGVVQSPRYKIIEKKQPVAFWCNPISGHNTLYWYLQNLGQGPELLIRYENEEAVDDSQLPKDRFSAERLKGVDSTLKIQPAELGDSAVYLCASSRGGSTEAFFGQGTRLTVV.

This sequence joins TRBV3-1 (or the pseudogene TRBV3-2) and TRBJ1-4; D is unclear. V lost 0 bases and J lost 1, with 12 bases in between. Per the germline V gene, CDR1 is LGHDT and CDR2 is YNNKEL (reference sequence). The CDR3 sequence is 17 residues long. The chain's CDR3 is CASSQDMAHRTNEKLFF. Written as DNA, the CDR3 is TGTGCCAGCAGCCAAGATATGGCGCACAGAACTAATGAAAAACTGTTTTTT.

This rearrangement joins TRBV5-1 to TRBJ1-4, with D unresolved. Germline lookup yields CDR1 SGHRS and CDR2 YFSETQ. Trimming stripped 0 bases from V and 3 bases from J, with 9 bases between. The CDR3 is 15 residues long. The CDR3 DNA follows: TGCGCCAGCAGCTTGGCTCCAGGTCCTAATGAAAAACTGTTTTTT. Encoded protein: CASSLAPGPNEKLFF.

V is TRBV3-1 (or the pseudogene TRBV3-2) and J is TRBJ1-1; D is ambiguous. Germline V gene lookup returns CDR1 LGHDT and CDR2 YNNKEL (reference sequence). The V and J ends lost 4 bases and 4 bases respectively, with 16 bases between them. The CDR3 sequence is 15 residues long. CDR3 bases: TGTGCCAGCAGCCTTCCCACACGGGGAACCACTGAAGCTTTCTTT. This translates into CASSLPTRGTTEAFF.

The gene calls are TRBV6-1 and TRBJ1-5, with a tentative D call TRBD1 (6 bases). V dropped 3 bases and J dropped 0 bases, with 18 bases sitting between them. This CDR3 is built from 18 residues. Germline CDR1 and CDR2: MNHNS and SASEGT. As DNA, the CDR3 is TGTGCCAGCAGTGATCCCTATGGCAGGGACAATAGCAATCAGCCCCAGCATTTT. It translates to CASSDPYGRDNSNQPQHF.